This T cell receptor beta chain derives from a study of tumor-infiltrating lymphocytes in primary liver carcinoma (dated by TCRdb to about 2017). Background on the whole study: Hepatocellular carcinoma (four) or combined HCC and intrahepatic cholangiocarcinoma (one) was present in the five patients, who were three men and two women aged 30 to 69 years. The tumors of the five patients were staged as T1-T3 N0M0, with maximum diameters ranging from roughly 4.2 to 11 cm. Each sample produced about 3.65 to 8 million productive TCRbeta reads, and read depth showed no significant difference between tissue types. For each liver tumor, the study sampled five regions along with adjacent normal tissue and blood, and applied TCRbeta repertoire sequencing, expression microarrays and whole-exome sequencing. TCRbeta repertoire sequencing covered about 35 specimens from 5 patients: some 25 tumor regions, 5 adjacent noncancerous liver tissues and 5 peripheral blood samples. The 25 or so tumor region samples were profiled with Agilent mRNA microarrays so that TCRbeta repertoire diversity could be related to the local molecular phenotype. Reproducibility between technical replicate repertoires was high, with correlation coefficients above 0.95 and mean shared-clone rates approximately 0.88.

Without any cell sorting, total RNA and DNA were extracted together from roughly 21-30 mg of bulk tissue using the AllPrep DNA/RNA mini kit. Between November 2015 and early 2016, roughly 5 patients in China with histopathologically diagnosed primary liver carcinoma had their tumors surgically resected. At the time of sampling, the patients were treatment-naive and had chronic HBV infection. Five spatially separated regions were sampled per tumor: superior, inferior, left-lateral and right-lateral poles, plus the tumor centre. According to histology, viable tumor cells made up more than 90% of every tumor sample. Pieces of fresh tumor and adjacent tissue were cut in half, with one half kept in RNAlater at -80 degrees C and the other half sent for histology. Using a constant-region primer and ProtoScript II reverse transcriptase, TCRbeta-specific cDNA was reverse-transcribed from about 540 ng total RNA. The TCRbeta libraries were prepared through three rounds of nested multiplex PCR following a slightly modified ARM-PCR procedure. Each of the first two PCR rounds ran for about 10 cycles and used multiplex TRBV1-TRBV30 forward primers together with a Cbeta reverse primer. A final 25-cycle PCR with Deep VentR polymerase added sample barcodes and Illumina adapters. Amplicons of 200-500 bp were gel-purified with a QIAquick gel extraction kit before sequencing. An Illumina HiSeq 2500 was used to sequence the TCRbeta amplicons with 250-bp paired-end reads. The paper's processing steps were these. Reads were quality-trimmed with Trimmomatic v0.33, and paired reads were merged with FLASH v1.2.11 to recover full CDR3 sequences. V, D and J germline segments were assigned to the rearranged TCRbeta sequences by MiGEC v1.2.1b. Clonotype statistics and Shannon-Wiener diversity indices were calculated with VDJtools v1.0.0. To cut down on sampling bias, every analysis after diversity analysis relied on just the 250 most abundant clonotypes from each sample. TCRdb trimmed public reads at Q25 via fastp, called clones via MiXCR and kept in-frame beta chains. Every entry covers one CDR3 protein and lists the most common genes and DNA from its rows. The V and J calls come from TCRdb's annotation, not from the publication. The sample table lists roughly 120,000 distinct CDR3 sequences, 64% of them with a count of one. Of the sample, about 8% is held by the ten largest clones.

To note about this clonotype: No cognate antigen has been identified for it. One junction end does not reproduce the germline sequence, and a read error may be involved.

From the cysteine up to the phenylalanine, the CDR3 has a length of 13 residues. Only the CDR3 DNA is retained, 39 bases long and in frame from the first base. Findings and caveats that apply to the study as a whole: Since the samples were bulk and unsorted, there was no way to compare CD4+ and CD8+ T cell repertoires. Because only the TCR beta chain was sequenced and unpaired alpha chains were not captured, true repertoire diversity is likely underestimated. The top 250 clones made up a significantly larger repertoire fraction in tumors than in blood (p = 0.039). The study included only five patients, and the authors note findings should be validated in a larger study. Repertoire overlap was higher between tumor regions (mean around 36%) than tumor-adjacent (17%) or tumor-blood (14%) pairs, consistent with antigen-driven expansion. Only about 7-25% of top clones were found in all five regions of a tumor, suggesting spatial heterogeneity of tumor-infiltrating T cells.

The rearranged segments are TRBV12-3 or TRBV12-4 and TRBJ2-2; too little of a D gene remains to name it. The sample comprised liver tumor tissue from sampling region 3. Read against the paper, the sample's cell subset or site label means: tumor region T3, left-lateral pole. This sequence originates from a woman aged 55-69 years with primary liver carcinoma and hepatitis B virus infection. The CDR3 protein is CVSSLTDTRELFF. The sequence in DNA is TGTGTCAGCAGTTTGACCGACACCCGGGAGCTGTTTTTT.